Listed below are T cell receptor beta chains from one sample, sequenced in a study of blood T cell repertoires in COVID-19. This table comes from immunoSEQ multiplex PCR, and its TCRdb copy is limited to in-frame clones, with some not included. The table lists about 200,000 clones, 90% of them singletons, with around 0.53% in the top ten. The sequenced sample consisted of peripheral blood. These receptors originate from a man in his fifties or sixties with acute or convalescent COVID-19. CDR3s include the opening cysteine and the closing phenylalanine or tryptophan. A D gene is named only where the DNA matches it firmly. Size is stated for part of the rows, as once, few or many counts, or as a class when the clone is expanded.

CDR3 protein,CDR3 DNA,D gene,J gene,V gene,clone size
CASSPPGSVAFF,TGTGCCAGTAGCCCCCCAGGGTCGGTAGCTTTCTTT,.,TRBJ1-1,TRBV19,.
CARPTIYRETQYF,TGTGCCAGACCGACCATTTACAGGGAGACCCAGTACTTC,.,TRBJ2-5,TRBV6-5,.
CASSQDAQGGGYTF,TGCGCCAGCAGCCAAGATGCACAGGGCGGAGGCTACACCTTC,.,TRBJ1-2,TRBV4-3,.
CASSQRPGLAGGYTDTQYF,TGCGCCAGCAGCCAGCGCCCGGGACTAGCGGGGGGCTACACAGATACGCAGTATTTT,TRBD2,TRBJ2-3,TRBV4-1,.
CASSPITGAYEQYF,TGTGCCAGCAGCCCCATCACAGGGGCCTACGAGCAGTACTTC,TRBD1,TRBJ2-7,TRBV7-2,.
CATLQGYGYTF,TGTGCCACCCTTCAGGGGTATGGCTACACCTTC,.,TRBJ1-2,TRBV2,.
CASSLTGVRETQYF,TGTGCCAGCAGCCTAACAGGAGTGAGGGAGACCCAGTACTTC,.,TRBJ2-5,TRBV5-6,.
CASSLAPSGANVLTF,TGTGCCAGCAGCTTGGCCCCCTCTGGGGCCAACGTCCTGACTTTC,.,TRBJ2-6,TRBV7-6,.
CASSLAPAGNEQFF,TGTGCCAGCAGTCTAGCCCCCGCGGGCAATGAGCAGTTCTTC,.,TRBJ2-1,TRBV28,.
CASSGGGYNQPQHF,TGTGCCAGTAGCGGTGGGGGCTACAATCAGCCCCAGCATTTT,.,TRBJ1-5,TRBV19,.
CASSLAGGTDTQYF,TGCGCCAGCAGCCTAGCGGGAGGCACAGATACGCAGTATTTT,TRBD2,TRBJ2-3,TRBV4-1,once
CASRGTGGNSPLHF,TGTGCCAGTAGGGGGACAGGGGGCAATTCACCCCTCCACTTT,TRBD1,TRBJ1-6,TRBV19,.
CASSTTVNSNQPQHF,TGTGCCAGCAGCACGACAGTTAATAGCAATCAGCCCCAGCATTTT,.,TRBJ1-5,TRBV7-2,once
CASSLAGEAYNEQFF,TGCGCCAGCAGCTTGGCCGGGGAGGCTTACAATGAGCAGTTCTTC,.,TRBJ2-1,TRBV5-1,.
CASSPGLAGQETQYF,TGTGCCAGCAGCCCGGGACTAGCGGGCCAAGAGACCCAGTACTTC,TRBD2,TRBJ2-5,TRBV5-6,.
CASSLQGATEAFF,TGTGCCAGCAGCTTACAGGGGGCAACTGAAGCTTTCTTT,TRBD1,TRBJ1-1,TRBV7-2,.
CASSRGSSFTDTQYF,TGTGCCAGCAGCCGGGGTAGCTCCTTCACAGATACGCAGTATTTT,.,TRBJ2-3,TRBV7-3,.
CASSPRQGVSYEQYF,TGTGCCAGCAGCCCAAGGCAGGGGGTCTCCTACGAGCAGTACTTC,TRBD1,TRBJ2-7,TRBV7-9,.
CSVGGPGGDTQYF,TGCAGCGTTGGGGGCCCGGGAGGGGATACGCAGTATTTT,TRBD2,TRBJ2-3,TRBV29-1,.
CASSRVFTQPQHF,TGTGCCAGCAGCAGGGTTTTTACTCAGCCCCAGCATTTT,.,TRBJ1-5,TRBV27,.
CASSTMTRLQQYF,TGTGCCAGCAGTACGATGACCCGACTCCAGCAGTACTTC,.,TRBJ2-7,TRBV28,.
CASSFLGADTQYF,TGTGCCAGCAGTTTCCTTGGGGCGGACACGCAGTATTTT,.,TRBJ2-3,TRBV6-5,.
CASSVDDYLADTQYF,TGTGCCAGCAGCGTAGATGACTATCTCGCAGATACGCAGTATTTT,.,TRBJ2-3,TRBV9,.
CASSVAAGGGDGYTF,TGTGCCAGCAGCGTAGCGGCAGGCGGAGGAGATGGCTACACCTTC,.,TRBJ1-2,TRBV9,once
CASSFLGRALQETQYF,TGTGCCAGCAGCTTCTTGGGCAGGGCCCTCCAAGAGACCCAGTACTTC,.,TRBJ2-5,TRBV7-9,.
CASSPEMVRRNEAFF,TGTGCCAGCAGCCCCGAGATGGTTCGGCGGAATGAAGCTTTCTTT,.,TRBJ1-1,TRBV3-1/TRBV3-2,.
CASSPDRGKRSTNEKLFF,TGTGCCAGCAGCCCGGATAGGGGGAAGCGTTCGACTAATGAAAAACTGTTTTTT,.,TRBJ1-4,TRBV7-9,once
CATPGQNNEQFF,TGTGCCACACCGGGACAGAACAATGAGCAGTTCTTC,TRBD1,TRBJ2-1,TRBV30,.
CASSETNSLAFF,TGCGCCAGCAGCGAAACCAATTCACTAGCTTTCTTT,.,TRBJ1-1,TRBV5-1,.
CASSMYARVGEKLFF,TGTGCCAGTAGTATGTACGCCAGGGTCGGTGAAAAACTGTTTTTT,.,TRBJ1-4,TRBV19,.
CSVDIRDRGRDGYTF,TGCAGCGTCGATATCCGGGACAGGGGGCGAGATGGCTACACCTTC,TRBD1,TRBJ1-2,TRBV29-1,.
CASSPPGEGQPQHF,TGTGCCAGCAGTCCCCCAGGAGAGGGTCAGCCCCAGCATTTT,.,TRBJ1-5,TRBV6-6,.
CASRPGQVPFLGNQPQHF,TGTGCCAGTAGACCGGGACAGGTCCCCTTTTTGGGCAATCAGCCCCAGCATTTT,TRBD1,TRBJ1-5,TRBV19,.
CASSPVPTGINSPLHF,TGTGCCAGCTCACCAGTCCCCACAGGGATCAATTCACCCCTCCACTTT,.,TRBJ1-6,TRBV18,.
CASSEGTSGRVETQYF,TGTGCCAGCAGTGAAGGGACTAGCGGGAGAGTGGAGACCCAGTACTTC,TRBD2,TRBJ2-5,TRBV6-1,.
CASSRDSSGANVLTF,TGTGCCAGCAGCCGGGACAGCTCTGGGGCCAACGTCCTGACTTTC,TRBD1,TRBJ2-6,TRBV7-2,.
CASSQSGTAPNYGYTF,TGCGCCAGCAGCCAATCCGGGACAGCACCTAACTATGGCTACACCTTC,TRBD1,TRBJ1-2,TRBV4-1,.
CASSLGWGRDEQFF,TGTGCCAGCAGCTTAGGGTGGGGCCGAGATGAGCAGTTCTTC,.,TRBJ2-1,TRBV7-2,.
CASSIADQPQHF,TGTGCCAGTAGTATAGCGGATCAGCCCCAGCATTTT,.,TRBJ1-5,TRBV19,.
CASTLGSSGNNEQFF,TGTGCCAGTACCCTCGGGAGTAGCGGCAACAATGAGCAGTTCTTC,.,TRBJ2-1,TRBV19,few
CASSAPGQDNEKLFF,TGTGCCAGCAGCGCGCCGGGACAGGATAATGAAAAACTGTTTTTT,TRBD1,TRBJ1-4,TRBV7-8,.
CASSQAGTGGHEQFF,TGCGCCAGCAGCCAAGCCGGGACAGGGGGCCATGAGCAGTTCTTC,TRBD1,TRBJ2-1,TRBV4-3,.
CASSFRDRESYEQYF,TGTGCCAGCAGTTTCCGGGACAGGGAGTCCTACGAGCAGTACTTC,TRBD1,TRBJ2-7,TRBV27,.
CASSLGTSGYITDTQYF,TGTGCCAGCAGCCTCGGGACTAGCGGTTACATCACAGATACGCAGTATTTT,TRBD2,TRBJ2-3,TRBV13,.
CSASDPSEDEQFF,TGCAGTGCTAGTGATCCTAGCGAGGATGAGCAGTTCTTC,.,TRBJ2-1,TRBV20-1,.
CASSPGGTTGELFF,TGTGCCAGCTCACCAGGTGGGACTACCGGGGAGCTGTTTTTT,.,TRBJ2-2,TRBV18,.
CASSLARGEVHGYTF,TGTGCCAGCAGCTTAGCCAGGGGAGAAGTCCATGGCTACACCTTC,.,TRBJ1-2,TRBV7-6,few
CSVTVNTEAFF,TGCAGCGTCACGGTGAACACTGAAGCTTTCTTT,.,TRBJ1-1,TRBV29-1,.
CASSQETPRTSGINEQFF,TGCGCCAGCAGCCAGGAGACACCTCGGACTAGCGGGATAAATGAGCAGTTCTTC,TRBD2,TRBJ2-1,TRBV4-1,.
CASRSTGLDSPLHF,TGTGCCAGCAGATCGACAGGTCTTGATTCACCCCTCCACTTT,.,TRBJ1-6,TRBV28,.
CASNPRFSVYGYTF,TGTGCCTCAAACCCCAGGTTTTCTGTCTATGGCTACACCTTC,.,TRBJ1-2,TRBV30,.
CAISESQLGDTEAFF,TGTGCCATCAGTGAGTCCCAGTTGGGCGACACTGAAGCTTTCTTT,.,TRBJ1-1,TRBV10-3,.
CSVVPQLAGGFYEQYF,TGCAGCGTTGTTCCGCAACTAGCGGGAGGGTTCTACGAGCAGTACTTC,TRBD2,TRBJ2-7,TRBV29-1,.